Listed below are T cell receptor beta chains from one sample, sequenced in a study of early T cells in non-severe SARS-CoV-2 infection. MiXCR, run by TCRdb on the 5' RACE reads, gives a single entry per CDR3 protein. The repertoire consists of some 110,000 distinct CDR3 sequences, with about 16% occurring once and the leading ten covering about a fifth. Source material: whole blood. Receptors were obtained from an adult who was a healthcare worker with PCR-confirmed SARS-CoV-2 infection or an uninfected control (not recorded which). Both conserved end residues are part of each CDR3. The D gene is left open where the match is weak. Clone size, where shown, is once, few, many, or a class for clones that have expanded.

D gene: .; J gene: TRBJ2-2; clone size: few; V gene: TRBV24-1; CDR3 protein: CATSPRGGNTGELFF; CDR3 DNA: TGTGCCACCAGCCCGCGTGGAGGGAACACCGGGGAGCTGTTTTTT
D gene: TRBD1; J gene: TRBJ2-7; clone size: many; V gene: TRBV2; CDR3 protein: CASGGGTGAYEQYF; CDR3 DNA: TGTGCCAGCGGTGGGGGGACAGGTGCCTACGAGCAGTACTTC
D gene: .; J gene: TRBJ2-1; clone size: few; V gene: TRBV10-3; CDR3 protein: CAISELNEQFF; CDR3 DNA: TGTGCCATCAGTGAGTTAAATGAGCAGTTCTTC
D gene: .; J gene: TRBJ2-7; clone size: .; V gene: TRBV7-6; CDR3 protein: CASSLAWGEQYF; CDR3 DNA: TGTGCCAGCAGCTTAGCGTGGGGCGAGCAGTACTTC
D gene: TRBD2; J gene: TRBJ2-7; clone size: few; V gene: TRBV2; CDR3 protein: CASTSGGTYEQYF; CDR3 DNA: TGTGCCAGCACTAGCGGGGGTACCTACGAGCAGTACTTC
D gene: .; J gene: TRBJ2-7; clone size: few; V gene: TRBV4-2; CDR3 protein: CASSQAQQGLIIVNEQYF; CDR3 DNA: TGTGCCAGCAGCCAGGCTCAACAGGGTTTAATCATCGTGAACGAGCAGTACTTC
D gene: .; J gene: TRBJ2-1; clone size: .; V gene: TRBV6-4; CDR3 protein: CASFWTPREQFF; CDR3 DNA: TGTGCCAGCTTCTGGACCCCCCGAGAGCAGTTCTTC
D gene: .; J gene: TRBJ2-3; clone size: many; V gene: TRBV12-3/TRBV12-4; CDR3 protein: CASSRGRATQYF; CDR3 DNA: TGTGCCAGCAGCCGCGGGCGTGCTACGCAGTATTTT
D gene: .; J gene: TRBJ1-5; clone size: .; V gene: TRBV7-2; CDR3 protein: CASSRRVNQPQHF; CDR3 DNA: TGTGCCAGCAGCCGACGGGTAAATCAGCCCCAGCATTTT
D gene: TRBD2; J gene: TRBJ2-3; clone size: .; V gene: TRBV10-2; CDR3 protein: CASKGTSGKDTQYF; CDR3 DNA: TGCGCCAGCAAGGGAACTAGCGGAAAAGATACGCAGTATTTT
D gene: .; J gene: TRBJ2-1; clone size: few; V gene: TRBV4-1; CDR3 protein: CASSQGRQSGEQFF; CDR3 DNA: TGCGCCAGCAGCCAAGGGAGACAGAGCGGTGAGCAGTTCTTC
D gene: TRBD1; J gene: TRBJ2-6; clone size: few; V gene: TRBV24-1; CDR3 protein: CATSDGQGTSGANVLTF; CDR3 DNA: TGTGCCACCAGTGATGGACAGGGAACCTCTGGGGCCAACGTCCTGACTTTC
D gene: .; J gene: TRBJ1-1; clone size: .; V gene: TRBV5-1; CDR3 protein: CASSRTEANTEAFF; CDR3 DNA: TGCGCCAGCAGCAGGACAGAGGCCAACACTGAAGCTTTCTTT
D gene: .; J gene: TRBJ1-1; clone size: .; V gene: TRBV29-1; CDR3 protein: CSVLENTEAFF; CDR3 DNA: TGCAGCGTATTAGAGAACACTGAAGCTTTCTTT
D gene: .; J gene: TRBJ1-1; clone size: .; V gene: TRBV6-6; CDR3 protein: CASSYPEAGTEAFF; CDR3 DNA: TGTGCCAGCAGTTACCCTGAGGCCGGCACTGAAGCTTTCTTT
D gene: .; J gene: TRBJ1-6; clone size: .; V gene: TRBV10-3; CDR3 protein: CAISESGPGPNSPLHF; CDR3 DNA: TGTGCCATCAGTGAGTCTGGCCCAGGGCCTAATTCACCCCTCCACTTT
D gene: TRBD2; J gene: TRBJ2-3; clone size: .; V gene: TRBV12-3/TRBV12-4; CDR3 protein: CASRGLAGAADTQYF; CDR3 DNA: TGTGCCAGCAGGGGACTAGCGGGGGCTGCAGATACGCAGTATTTT
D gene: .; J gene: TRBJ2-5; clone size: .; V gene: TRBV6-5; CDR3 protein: CASSYRGETQYF; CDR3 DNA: TGTGCCAGCAGTTACCGGGGGGAGACCCAGTACTTC
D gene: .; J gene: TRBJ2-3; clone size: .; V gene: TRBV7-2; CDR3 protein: CASSLAQRLTDTQYF; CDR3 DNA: TGTGCCAGCAGCTTAGCGCAGAGACTCACAGATACGCAGTATTTT
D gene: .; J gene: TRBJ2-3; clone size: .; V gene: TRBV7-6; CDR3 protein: CASSLSYGGFLQASTDTQYF; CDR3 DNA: TGTGCCAGCAGCTTATCATACGGAGGGTTTCTACAGGCTAGCACAGATACGCAGTATTTT
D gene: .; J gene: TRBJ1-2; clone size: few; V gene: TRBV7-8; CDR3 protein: CASSLYVSLTGYTF; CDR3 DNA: TGTGCCAGCAGCTTATATGTCAGCCTAACGGGCTACACCTTC
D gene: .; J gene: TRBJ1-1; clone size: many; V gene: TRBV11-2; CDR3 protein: CASSLEHVNTEAFF; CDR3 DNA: TGTGCCAGCAGCCTCGAACACGTGAACACTGAAGCTTTCTTT
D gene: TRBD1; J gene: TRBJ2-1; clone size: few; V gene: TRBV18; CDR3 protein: CASSPPGQGWREQFF; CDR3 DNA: TGTGCCAGCTCACCACCCGGACAGGGCTGGCGGGAGCAGTTCTTC
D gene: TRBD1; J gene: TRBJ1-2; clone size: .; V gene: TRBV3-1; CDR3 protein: CASRDRGTDGYTF; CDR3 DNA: TGTGCCAGCCGAGACAGGGGGACGGATGGCTACACCTTC
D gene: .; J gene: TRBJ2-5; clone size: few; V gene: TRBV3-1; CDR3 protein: CASNGQQETQYF; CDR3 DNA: TGTGCCAGCAATGGGCAGCAAGAGACCCAGTACTTC
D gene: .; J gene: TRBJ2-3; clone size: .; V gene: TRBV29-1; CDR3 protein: CSVEEVGDTQYF; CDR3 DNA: TGCAGCGTTGAAGAGGTGGGGGATACGCAGTATTTT